This T cell receptor beta chain derives from a study of blood T cell repertoires in COVID-19. Produced via immunoSEQ multiplex PCR; TCRdb's table is partial and in-frame only. The sample lists about 88,000 clones; roughly nine tenths were seen once. The count of this clone is one. Germline V lookup: CDR1 MNHNS, CDR2 SASEGT. The CDR3 is 14 amino acids. The V end lost 3 bases, the J end lost 5 bases, and 13 bases lay between the germline ends. This clonotype was sampled from a male donor with acute or convalescent COVID-19. This chain uses TRBV6-1 with TRBJ2-5; unclear D gene. The sample consisted of peripheral blood. CDR3 residues: CASSDTGTGETQYF. The CDR3 region has the DNA TGTGCCAGCAGTGACACTGGAACCGGGGAGACCCAGTACTTC.